This T cell receptor beta chain was documented in a study of shared clonotypes between healthy human individuals. The data were produced by immunoSEQ multiplex PCR, yet TCRdb's version contains in-frame clones alone and is incomplete. The sample has roughly 2.6 million clones; around nine tenths are singletons. CDR1 SGHVS and CDR2 FQNEAQ come from the germline V gene. The CDR3 totals 15 residues. V dropped 5 bases and J dropped 1 base, with 14 bases sitting between them. The chain links TRBV7-8 to TRBJ1-1; D gene unclear. The sample consisted of naive CD4+ T cells sorted from blood. Sample subset: CD45RA+ positively selected. The sequence derives from a man younger than 35 in good health. This CDR3 reads CASSRKSFQNTEAFF. CDR3 in DNA: TGTGCCAGCAGCCGAAAGAGTTTTCAGAACACTGAAGCTTTCTTT.